The T cell receptor (beta chain) described here comes from a study of T cell changes during pregnancy in multiple sclerosis. Produced via immunoSEQ multiplex PCR; TCRdb's table is partial and in-frame only. The sample has tens of thousands of clones, around 93% seen once. V lost 0 bases to trimming and J lost 0 bases; unmatched junction nucleotides: 5. The CDR3 sequence is 17 residues long. Per germline, CDR1 SGHKS and CDR2 YYEKEE (reference sequence). The gene calls are TRBV5-5 and TRBJ2-3; 9 bases match TRBD1. The source of this sequence is a female donor in good health, enrolled as a control in a pregnancy study. Sequenced material: peripheral blood, taken in the second trimester of pregnancy. CDR3 sequence reads: CASSLVGTGTSTDTQYF. CDR3 coding DNA: TGTGCCAGCAGCTTGGTGGGGACAGGGACTAGCACAGATACGCAGTATTTT.